This T cell receptor (beta chain) appears in the sequencing data of a study of cytomegalovirus exposure and HLA in healthy donors. In the PCR, 60 Vbeta and 13 Jbeta primers were used. Profiling relied on immunoSEQ multiplex PCR, and the TCRdb table lists in-frame clones only, not all of them. The sample contains 70,000 to 95,000 clones, approximately 71% of which appear only once. Germline CDR1 WNHNN, CDR2 SYGVQD (reference sequence). There are 16 residues in the CDR3. Trimming stripped 4 bases from V and 4 bases from J, with 20 bases between. The TCR comes from a man aged 40-50 years in good health and CMV-seronegative. The rearrangement links TRBV10-1 to TRBJ2-7; TRBD1 is a possible D gene (5 bases). Sequencing was done on a sample of PBMCs. The CDR3 bases are TGCGCCAGCAGTGTGTTCAGCCTGAAAGGGGATTACGAGCAGTACTTC. Protein product: CASSVFSLKGDYEQYF.